These T cell receptor beta chains were read from a single sample in a study of cytomegalovirus exposure and HLA in healthy donors. Profiling relied on immunoSEQ multiplex PCR, and the TCRdb table lists in-frame clones only, not all of them. The sample yields around 110,000 clones, approximately 72% seen once. Sequencing used PBMCs. The origin of the receptors is a man aged 18-30 years in good health and CMV-seronegative. Each CDR3 is given with its conserved first and last residue. D genes are given only for firm matches. Part of the rows lack a size; the others show once, few, many or a class for expanded clones.

v_call	j_call	d_call	clone_size	cdr3_nt	cdr3_aa
TRBV27	TRBJ2-2	.	.	TGTGCCAGCAGTCCGGGAGCTTTCACGAACACCGGGGAGCTGTTTTTT	CASSPGAFTNTGELFF
TRBV7-3	TRBJ2-2	TRBD2	.	TGTGCCAGCAGCCTAAGGAAAGCGGGGGGGCGTACCGGGGAGCTGTTTTTT	CASSLRKAGGRTGELFF
TRBV15	TRBJ2-1	TRBD2	.	TGTGCCACCAGAACGACTAGCGGGAGTCTCCATGAGCAGTTCTTC	CATRTTSGSLHEQFF
TRBV19	TRBJ2-5	.	once	TGTGCCAGTAGTATGGCCGCCGGGACAGCGGGCGAGACCCAGTACTTC	CASSMAAGTAGETQYF
TRBV11-2	TRBJ1-6	TRBD1	.	TGTGCCAGCAGCTTAGGGACAGGGAAGGTTTCACCCCTCCACTTT	CASSLGTGKVSPLHF
TRBV5-4	TRBJ2-1	TRBD1	.	TGTGCCAGCTCGAGGACAGGGGACCATGAGCAGTTCTTC	CASSRTGDHEQFF
TRBV5-3	TRBJ1-5	.	.	TGTGCCAGAAGGTCGACAGGTGTCCCTCAGCCCCAGCATTTT	CARRSTGVPQPQHF
TRBV5-1	TRBJ1-3	TRBD1	.	TGCGCCAGCAGCTTTTTGCCCCAGGGGGCGCAAACCGGAAACACCATATATTTT	CASSFLPQGAQTGNTIYF
TRBV14	TRBJ1-6	TRBD1	few	TGTGCCAGCAGGCCTGACAGGGGGCCCTTCCACTTT	CASRPDRGPFHF
TRBV5-1	TRBJ1-1	TRBD1	.	TGCGCCAGCAGCTTAGGGACAGGGGGCGGGTACACTGAAGCTTTCTTT	CASSLGTGGGYTEAFF
TRBV6-5	TRBJ1-1	.	.	TGTGCCAGCAGGTCGAGGGCTGAAGCTTTCTTT	CASRSRAEAFF
TRBV28	TRBJ1-3	.	.	TGTGCCAGCGGTTGGGGGCCTGGGGCTGGAAACACCATATATTTT	CASGWGPGAGNTIYF
TRBV7-9	TRBJ1-5	.	.	TGTGCCAGCAGCTTTGGCAGCGTCAATCAGCCCCAGCATTTT	CASSFGSVNQPQHF
TRBV5-4	TRBJ1-1	.	.	TGTGCCAGCAGCTTTAGAGGGGGCACTGAAGCTTTCTTT	CASSFRGGTEAFF
TRBV21-1	TRBJ2-5	.	once	TGTGCCAGCAGCGCACACAGGGGGCTAGAGACCCAGTACTTC	CASSAHRGLETQYF
TRBV4-2	TRBJ1-4	TRBD1	few	TGTGCCAGCAGCCACGGACTAAGGGACAGGGTGGTTGAAAAACTGTTTTTT	CASSHGLRDRVVEKLFF
TRBV28	TRBJ1-5	TRBD1	.	TGTGCCAGCCTGACAGGGAAGCGGGGCAATCAGCCCCAGCATTTT	CASLTGKRGNQPQHF
TRBV27	TRBJ2-3	TRBD2	.	TGTGCCAGCCGAACGGGGGGACGAGATACGCAGTATTTT	CASRTGGRDTQYF
TRBV10-2	TRBJ1-6	.	.	TGCGCCAGCAGTGACCGACAGGCGGCGAATTCACCCCTCCACTTT	CASSDRQAANSPLHF
TRBV15	TRBJ2-3	.	.	TGTGCCACCAGCGGAGGGTTCGGGGATACGCAGTATTTT	CATSGGFGDTQYF
TRBV20-1	TRBJ2-5	.	.	TGCAGTGCTACCCTGGAGACCCAGTACTTC	CSATLETQYF
TRBV13	TRBJ2-5	TRBD2	.	TGTGCCAGCAGCACCTGGACTAGCGGGGGACCTCAAGAGACCCAGTACTTC	CASSTWTSGGPQETQYF
TRBV18	TRBJ1-1	.	.	TGTGCCAGCTCACCACGGGGGGACCTAGGCACTGAAGCTTTCTTT	CASSPRGDLGTEAFF
TRBV7-2	TRBJ2-7	.	.	TGTGCCAGCAGCTTAACGGCCTACGAGCAGTACTTC	CASSLTAYEQYF
TRBV7-2	TRBJ2-3	.	.	TGTGCCAGCAGCCCCAGCGGTAACACAGATACGCAGTATTTT	CASSPSGNTDTQYF
TRBV19	TRBJ2-3	.	once	TGTGCCAGTAGTATATCGGGAGTAGGGGGCCTCGATACGCAGTATTTT	CASSISGVGGLDTQYF
TRBV7-9	TRBJ2-1	.	.	TGTGCCAGCAGCTTAGCGCGCGGTTGGACCTACAATGAGCAGTTCTTC	CASSLARGWTYNEQFF
TRBV5-4	TRBJ1-3	TRBD1	.	TGTGCCAGCAGTTACACAGGGGGCAGAAACACCATATATTTT	CASSYTGGRNTIYF
TRBV14	TRBJ2-7	.	.	TGTGCCAGCAGCCAGACAGGCCTATACGAGCAGTACTTC	CASSQTGLYEQYF
TRBV30	TRBJ1-2	.	.	TGTGCCTGGAGATTCGACGGGACACACTATGGCTACACCTTC	CAWRFDGTHYGYTF
TRBV27	TRBJ1-2	.	few	TGTGCCAGCAGCGAAACAGGGACTGGCTACACCTTC	CASSETGTGYTF
TRBV6-1	TRBJ2-1	TRBD1	.	TGTGCCAGCAGGGGGACAGGGGTGGAAAATGAGCAGTTCTTC	CASRGTGVENEQFF
TRBV19	TRBJ1-2	TRBD1	.	TGTGCCAGTAAGACAGGGGGGAACTATGGCTACACCTTC	CASKTGGNYGYTF
TRBV14	TRBJ2-1	TRBD2	.	TGTGCCAGCAGCCAAGAGGTTCGACTAGCGGGAGGTTGGAATGAGCAGTTCTTC	CASSQEVRLAGGWNEQFF
TRBV29-1	TRBJ2-1	TRBD2	.	TGCAGCGTTGACAGCAGGGGCGGGGGGGCCCTATCTTCCTACAATGAGCAGTTCTTC	CSVDSRGGGALSSYNEQFF
TRBV10-3	TRBJ2-7	.	.	TGTGCCATCAGTGCGAGGCAGGGGGGATCCTACGAGCAGTACTTC	CAISARQGGSYEQYF
TRBV6-5	TRBJ2-7	.	.	TGTGCCAGCAGTGTAACAGGGTTCTACGAGCAGTACTTC	CASSVTGFYEQYF
TRBV29-1	TRBJ1-6	.	.	TGCAGCGTTGGGAGCTCCTATAATTCACCCCTCCACTTT	CSVGSSYNSPLHF
TRBV6-1	TRBJ2-7	TRBD2	few	TGTGCCAGCAGCACTGCGGGGGGCCAGCAGTACTTC	CASSTAGGQQYF